This is a list of T cell receptor beta chains from one sample in a study of identical twins. TCRdb analysed the 5' RACE reads with MiXCR anew, one entry per CDR3 protein. The table has approximately 500,000 distinct CDR3 sequences, approximately 16% seen once. Separately, the same data were catalogued under a study of yellow fever vaccine responses in identical twins.

Material for sequencing was CD4+ T cells sorted from blood. The receptors originated from a woman younger than 30 in good health. Each CDR3 is given with its conserved first and last residue. The D gene is left open where the match is weak. Size tells how often a clone was seen (once, few, many) or the class of an expanded clone, and some rows leave it out.

clone_size,j_call,v_call,d_call,cdr3_nt,cdr3_aa
.,TRBJ1-6,TRBV12-3/TRBV12-4,TRBD1,TGTGCCAGCAGCCGGGACAGCCCTAATTCACCCCTCCACTTT,CASSRDSPNSPLHF
.,TRBJ2-1,TRBV20-1,.,TGCAGTGCTAGGTCGGTCAGGTTCGGCTACAATGAGCAGTTCTTC,CSARSVRFGYNEQFF
.,TRBJ1-1,TRBV7-9,.,TGTGCCAGCAGCGTGGGGCAGGGCCCTTCCGGAGCTTTCTTT,CASSVGQGPSGAFF
few,TRBJ2-1,TRBV6-2/TRBV6-3,TRBD1,TGTGCCAGCAGACGTACAGGGGGCGCTGACTATGAGCAGTTCTTC,CASRRTGGADYEQFF
many,TRBJ2-5,TRBV10-3,.,TGTGCCATCAGTGACGGACAAGCGGAGACCCAGTACTTC,CAISDGQAETQYF
few,TRBJ2-1,TRBV28,.,TGTGCCAGCAGTTTAACCGAAGGGGGGACCTTTAGTGAGCAGTTCTTC,CASSLTEGGTFSEQFF
many,TRBJ1-2,TRBV12-3/TRBV12-4,.,TGTGCCAGCAGCCTCCGGGGGGTGTCTAACTATGGCTACACCTTC,CASSLRGVSNYGYTF
.,TRBJ2-3,TRBV5-1,TRBD2,TGCGCCAGCAGCCCGGGACTAGCGGGGCAAAGCACAGATACGCAGTATTTT,CASSPGLAGQSTDTQYF
.,TRBJ2-1,TRBV5-1,.,TGCGCCAGCAGCACCTCCGGGAACAATGAGCAGTTCTTC,CASSTSGNNEQFF
.,TRBJ2-4,TRBV20-1,TRBD1,TGCAGTGCTCCCAACAGGGGCGGCAAAAACATTCAGTACTTC,CSAPNRGGKNIQYF
.,TRBJ2-5,TRBV3-1,.,TGTGCCAGCAGCCAAGGGAGCCCTGCGGAGACCCAGTACTTC,CASSQGSPAETQYF
.,TRBJ1-3,TRBV5-1,.,TGCGCCAGCAGCTTGGACAGCCACATTGGGAACACCATATATTTT,CASSLDSHIGNTIYF
.,TRBJ2-3,TRBV10-3,TRBD2,TGTGCCATCAGTGAGTCGGTAGCGGGGGGAGATACGCAGTATTTT,CAISESVAGGDTQYF
few,TRBJ2-2,TRBV14,.,TGTGCCAGCAGCCAAGTTCTTTCTAGTAAAACCGGGGAGCTGTTTTTT,CASSQVLSSKTGELFF
few,TRBJ2-1,TRBV3-1,TRBD2,TGTGCCAGCAGCCAAAGGAGCGGGAGGGCCACCTACAATGAGCAGTTCTTC,CASSQRSGRATYNEQFF
few,TRBJ2-1,TRBV10-3,TRBD2,TGTGCCATCAGTCCCCGCTCCGGGACTAGTGAGGAGAGTGAGCAGTTCTTC,CAISPRSGTSEESEQFF
few,TRBJ2-1,TRBV20-1,TRBD2,TGCAGTGTCCCGACTAGCGGGGGGACCTACAATGAGCAGTTCTTC,CSVPTSGGTYNEQFF
many,TRBJ2-1,TRBV12-3/TRBV12-4,.,TGTGCCAGCAGCCCCTCCCCGACGCGCAGTGAGCAGTTCTTC,CASSPSPTRSEQFF
.,TRBJ2-3,TRBV5-1,TRBD2,TGCGCCAGCAGCACAATTGCCGGGACTAGCGGGTCTGATACGCAGTATTTT,CASSTIAGTSGSDTQYF
few,TRBJ2-1,TRBV5-5,.,TGTGCCAGCAGCTCCCGAGGGGGTGACACACCTAAGTACAATGAGCAGTTCTTC,CASSSRGGDTPKYNEQFF
few,TRBJ2-1,TRBV10-1,TRBD2,TGCGCCAGCAGTGGACCTCCGGGACTAGCGGGAGGGCCCGACAATGAGCAGTTCTTC,CASSGPPGLAGGPDNEQFF
.,TRBJ2-3,TRBV5-6,.,TGTGCCAGCAGCACCAACCCGTCAGATACGCAGTATTTT,CASSTNPSDTQYF
many,TRBJ2-1,TRBV5-1,.,TGCGCCAGCAGCTTGGCGGGAGATCGAAACGAGCAGTTCTTC,CASSLAGDRNEQFF
.,TRBJ2-5,TRBV19,TRBD2,TGTGCCAGACCACTAGCGAGCCAAGAGACCCAGTACTTC,CARPLASQETQYF
.,TRBJ2-2,TRBV12-3/TRBV12-4,TRBD1,TGTGCCAGCAGCCGAGTAACAGGGGTTGACGGGGAGCTGTTTTTT,CASSRVTGVDGELFF
.,TRBJ2-7,TRBV7-9,.,TGTGCCAGCAGCTTGTCGGGGGTCATCCCTTCCTACGAGCAGTACTTC,CASSLSGVIPSYEQYF
.,TRBJ2-3,TRBV3-1,TRBD2,TGTGCCAGCAGCCAAGTTACTAGCGGGATGGGCACAGATACGCAGTATTTT,CASSQVTSGMGTDTQYF
few,TRBJ2-3,TRBV5-1,.,TGCGCCAGCAGGGCTAGCCTTAACGTAGATACGCAGTATTTT,CASRASLNVDTQYF
.,TRBJ2-5,TRBV12-3/TRBV12-4,TRBD2,TGTGCCTGCTGTTTACGGACTAGCGGGAGTCAGGGGCAAGAGACCCAGTACTTC,CACCLRTSGSQGQETQYF
once,TRBJ1-1,TRBV6-2/TRBV6-3,.,TGTGCCAGCAGTTATTCGCGGTTGGGGGGGAACACTGAAGCTTTCTTT,CASSYSRLGGNTEAFF
few,TRBJ2-2,TRBV10-2,.,TGCGCCAGCAGGGAGCTTCCCGGGGAGCTGTTTTTT,CASRELPGELFF
few,TRBJ2-4,TRBV12-3/TRBV12-4,TRBD1,TGTGCCAGCAGCCGACAGGGTTCGGTAGCCAAAAACATTCAGTACTTC,CASSRQGSVAKNIQYF
.,TRBJ1-1,TRBV27,TRBD1,TGTGCCAGCAGTTCGAGACAGGGTGGGGTCACTGAAGCTTTCTTT,CASSSRQGGVTEAFF
.,TRBJ1-2,TRBV7-9,.,TGTGCCAGCAGCGAAGGTCCCCGGGGTGGCTACACCTTC,CASSEGPRGGYTF
few,TRBJ2-5,TRBV28,.,TGTGCCAGCAGCCCCGCGGGTGGGGAGACCCAGTACTTC,CASSPAGGETQYF
.,TRBJ2-5,TRBV7-8,.,TGTGCCAGCAGCTTAGGGGCCATGGAGACCCAGTACTTC,CASSLGAMETQYF
.,TRBJ2-1,TRBV28,.,TGTGCCAGCAGTTTTGGTAGCAGCGATTACTATAAGTGG,CASSFGSSDYYKW
few,TRBJ2-2,TRBV4-1,TRBD2,TGCGCCAGCAGCCCCCTTCACCGGGCGGGAGACAACACCGGGGAGCTGTTTTTT,CASSPLHRAGDNTGELFF
.,TRBJ2-2,TRBV18,TRBD1,TGTGCCAGCTCACAGAGGGACAGGGAGACCGGGGAGCTGTTTTTT,CASSQRDRETGELFF
.,TRBJ2-7,TRBV6-2/TRBV6-3,.,TGTGCCAGCAACAATCGGGCCGGGTACGAGCAGTACTTC,CASNNRAGYEQYF
.,TRBJ2-2,TRBV4-2,TRBD2,TGTGCCAGCAGCCAAGCCTCGCGGGGGGTGAACACCGGGGAGCTGTTTTTT,CASSQASRGVNTGELFF
many,TRBJ1-1,TRBV5-1,.,TGTGCCAGCAGTTTGGCAGGGGCGAACACTGAAGCTTTCTTT,CASSLAGANTEAFF
few,TRBJ2-2,TRBV12-3/TRBV12-4,TRBD1,TGTGCCAGCAGTTTAGCGGGACAGGCGGTCACCGGGGAGCTGTTTTTT,CASSLAGQAVTGELFF
.,TRBJ2-3,TRBV7-9,.,TGTGCCAGCAGCTTAGATCCGGGATCGTGGCAGTATTTT,CASSLDPGSWQYF
.,TRBJ2-3,TRBV2,TRBD2,TGTGCCAGCACTGGACTAGCGGGGGGGCGATATACGCAGTATTTT,CASTGLAGGRYTQYF
few,TRBJ2-1,TRBV20-1,.,TGCAGTGCTAGAGGACCGGGTCCATCCTACAATGAGCAGTTCTTC,CSARGPGPSYNEQFF
few,TRBJ2-3,TRBV6-5,.,TGTGCCAGCAGTTACCGAAATACGCAGTATTTT,CASSYRNTQYF
few,TRBJ1-1,TRBV12-3/TRBV12-4,.,TGTGCCAGCAGGGAAACAGGGTTTGGGACTGAAGCTTTCTTT,CASRETGFGTEAFF
few,TRBJ2-5,TRBV29-1,TRBD2,TGCAGCGTGAGGGTGACTAGCGGGAGGGAAGAGACCCAGTACTTC,CSVRVTSGREETQYF
.,TRBJ2-7,TRBV20-1,TRBD2,TGCAGTGCTAGCGCGCTAGCGGGAGTCGGCGAGCAGTACTTC,CSASALAGVGEQYF
.,TRBJ2-1,TRBV11-2,TRBD2,TGTGCCAGCAGCTCCCCCCCACTAGCGGGGGGGCTCAATGAGCAGTTCTTC,CASSSPPLAGGLNEQFF